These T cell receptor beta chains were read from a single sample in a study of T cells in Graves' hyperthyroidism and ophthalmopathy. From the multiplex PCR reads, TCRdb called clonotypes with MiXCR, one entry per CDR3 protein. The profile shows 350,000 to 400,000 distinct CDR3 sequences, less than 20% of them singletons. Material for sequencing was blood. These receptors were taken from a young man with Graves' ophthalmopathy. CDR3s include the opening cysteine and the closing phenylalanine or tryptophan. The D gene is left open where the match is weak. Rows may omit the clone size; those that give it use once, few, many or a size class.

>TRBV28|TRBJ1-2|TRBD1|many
TGTGCCAGCAGGGCGGGGACAGCGGGCGGCTACACCTTC
CASRAGTAGGYTF
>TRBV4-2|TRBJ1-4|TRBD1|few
TGTGCCAGCAGCCAAGGGGGGACAGAGTATAATGAAAAACTGTTTTTT
CASSQGGTEYNEKLFF
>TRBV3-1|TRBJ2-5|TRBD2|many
TGTGCCAGCAGCCAAGGAATTAGCGGGGGGGCGGAGACCCAGTACTTC
CASSQGISGGAETQYF
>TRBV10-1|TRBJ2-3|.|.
TGCGCCAGCAATAACAGGGGAGGCGATACGCAGTATTTT
CASNNRGGDTQYF
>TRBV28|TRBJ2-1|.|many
TGTGCCAGCACCCCCGGGTCTGAGCAGTTCTTC
CASTPGSEQFF
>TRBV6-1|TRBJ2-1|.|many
TGTGCCAGCAGTCGACAGACTAATTCCTACAATGAGCAGTTCTTC
CASSRQTNSYNEQFF
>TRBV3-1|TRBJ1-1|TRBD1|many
TGTGCCAGCAGCAAACTACAGGGGTCAATCACTGAAGCTTTCTTT
CASSKLQGSITEAFF
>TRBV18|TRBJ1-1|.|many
TGTGCCAGCTCACAAACGGAGCGTAACACTGAAGCTTTCTTT
CASSQTERNTEAFF
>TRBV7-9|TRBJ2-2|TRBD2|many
TGTGCCAGCAGCCCTAGGACTAGCGGGACCCGACCAGAGAACACCGGGGAGCTGTTTTTT
CASSPRTSGTRPENTGELFF
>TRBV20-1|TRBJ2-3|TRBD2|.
TGCAGTGCTAGAGACTCAAGACTAGCAGGTGATACGCAGTATTTT
CSARDSRLAGDTQYF
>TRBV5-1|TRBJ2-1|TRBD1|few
TGCGCCAGCAGCGGGGGGGACAGGGGGGCCTACAATGAGCAGTTCTTC
CASSGGDRGAYNEQFF
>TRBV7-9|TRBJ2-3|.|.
TGTGCCAGCAGTAACAGAGGCGGTCGGACAGATACGCAGTATTTT
CASSNRGGRTDTQYF
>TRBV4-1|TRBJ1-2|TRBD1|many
TGTGCCAGCAGTCAGGGGGACTATGGCTACACCTTC
CASSQGDYGYTF
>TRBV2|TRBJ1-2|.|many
TGTGCCAGCAGGGCAGACAGCGTAAGATATGGCTACACCTTC
CASRADSVRYGYTF
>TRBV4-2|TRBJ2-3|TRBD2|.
TGTGCCAGCAGCCAAGGACTAGCGGGGGGGCCAGATACGCAGTATTTT
CASSQGLAGGPDTQYF
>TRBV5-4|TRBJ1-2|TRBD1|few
TGTGCCAGCAGCTTGGAATCGGGACAGGGGGCGCAAAATGGCTACACCTTC
CASSLESGQGAQNGYTF
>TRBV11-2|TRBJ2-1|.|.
TGTGCCAGCAGCTTAGCCTCCCCGGGACACCAGCAGTTCTTC
CASSLASPGHQQFF
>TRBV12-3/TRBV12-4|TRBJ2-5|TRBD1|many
TGTGCCAGCAGTTTAGCGGGACAGGGATTTTTGGAGACCCAGTACTTC
CASSLAGQGFLETQYF
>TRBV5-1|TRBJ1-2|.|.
TGCGCCAGCAGCTTAAGGGGAATGGAAATTCACTATGGCTACACCTTC
CASSLRGMEIHYGYTF
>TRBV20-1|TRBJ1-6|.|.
TGCAGTGCTAGAGATAGCCGAAGGGGAACGACACCCCTCCACTTT
CSARDSRRGTTPLHF
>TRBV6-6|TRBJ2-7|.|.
TGTGCCAGCAGTTACGGGGCAGGGTGGTCCTACGAGCAGTACTTC
CASSYGAGWSYEQYF
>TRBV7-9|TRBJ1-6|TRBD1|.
TGTGCCAGCAGCTTACCCCAGGGACAGGGGAATTCACCCCTCCACTTT
CASSLPQGQGNSPLHF
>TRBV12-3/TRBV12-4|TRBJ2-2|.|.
TGTGACAGCATACCAAGCCCTTCGAACACCGGGGAGCTGTTTTTT
CDSIPSPSNTGELFF
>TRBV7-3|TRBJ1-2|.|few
TGTGCCAGCAGCTTAAGTACTGGGTATGGCTACACCTTC
CASSLSTGYGYTF
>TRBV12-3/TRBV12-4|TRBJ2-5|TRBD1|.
TGTGCCAGCAGTCCCAGACAGGGGGCGAATTTGGAGACCCAGTACTTC
CASSPRQGANLETQYF
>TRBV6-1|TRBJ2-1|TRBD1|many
TGTGCCAGCAGGCTCCGGGACAGGGGCGATGAGCAGTTCTTC
CASRLRDRGDEQFF
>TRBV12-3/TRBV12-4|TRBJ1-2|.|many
TGTGCCAGCAGTTTAGCCCAGAACTATGGCTACACCTTC
CASSLAQNYGYTF
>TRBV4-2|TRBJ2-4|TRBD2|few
TGTGCCAGCAGCTCGGGGGGGGTAGCCAAAAACATTCAGTACTTC
CASSSGGVAKNIQYF
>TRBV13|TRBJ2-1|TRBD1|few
TGTGCCAGCAGTACAGGGGTTCGGACAGGTTACAATGAGCAGTTCTTC
CASSTGVRTGYNEQFF
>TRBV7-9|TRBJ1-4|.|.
TGTGCCAGCAGCTCCAACAGGAATGAAAAACTGTTTTTT
CASSSNRNEKLFF
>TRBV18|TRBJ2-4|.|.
TGTGCCAGCTCACCAGAGGTTTACATTCAGTACTTC
CASSPEVYIQYF
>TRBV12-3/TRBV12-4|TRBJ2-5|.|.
TGTGCCAGCAGTCCACCGGGCCGAGCTGAGACCCAGTACTTC
CASSPPGRAETQYF
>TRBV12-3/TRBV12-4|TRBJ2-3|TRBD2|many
TGTGCCAGCATCCTGAGCGGGGGAGGGGGAGATACGCAGTATTTT
CASILSGGGGDTQYF
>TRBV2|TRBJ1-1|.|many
TGTGCCAGCAGTGAAGATGCTGGAGCCGCTTTCTTT
CASSEDAGAAFF
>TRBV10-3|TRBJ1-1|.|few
TGTGCCATCAGTGAGGGGGTGTGGGACACTGAAGCTTTCTTT
CAISEGVWDTEAFF
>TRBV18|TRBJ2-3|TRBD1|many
TGTGCCAGCTCACCCCCCGGGACAGGCACAGATACGCAGTATTTT
CASSPPGTGTDTQYF
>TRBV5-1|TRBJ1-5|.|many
TGCGCCAGCAGCCCAGGGTATAGCAATCAGCCCCAGCATTTT
CASSPGYSNQPQHF
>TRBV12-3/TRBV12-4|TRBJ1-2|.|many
TGTGCCAGCAGTTTAGGGGGGCGCAGGAACTATGGCTACACCTTC
CASSLGGRRNYGYTF
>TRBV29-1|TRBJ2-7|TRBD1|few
TGCAGCGTCCAAAAGGGGACAGGGGGCTCCTACGAGCAGTACTTC
CSVQKGTGGSYEQYF
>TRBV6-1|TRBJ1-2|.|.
TGTGCCAGCAAAAAGAGGGGCGAAAGGGGGATAGGGTCGGGCTACACCTTC
CASKKRGERGIGSGYTF
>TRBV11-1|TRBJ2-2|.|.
TGTGCCAGCAGCCTCCAGGGGCTCACCGGGGAGCTGTTTTTT
CASSLQGLTGELFF
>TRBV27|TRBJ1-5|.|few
TGTGCCAGCAGTTTCATGGGGGTGAATCAGCCCCAGCATTTT
CASSFMGVNQPQHF
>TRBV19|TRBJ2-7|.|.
TGTGCCAGTAGTCGGAGCCAAAGCGGTGTGGGGGCTGGGGAGCAGTACTTC
CASSRSQSGVGAGEQYF
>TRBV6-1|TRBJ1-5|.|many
TGTGCCAGCGGCCAAGGATGGGAGCCCCAGCATTTT
CASGQGWEPQHF